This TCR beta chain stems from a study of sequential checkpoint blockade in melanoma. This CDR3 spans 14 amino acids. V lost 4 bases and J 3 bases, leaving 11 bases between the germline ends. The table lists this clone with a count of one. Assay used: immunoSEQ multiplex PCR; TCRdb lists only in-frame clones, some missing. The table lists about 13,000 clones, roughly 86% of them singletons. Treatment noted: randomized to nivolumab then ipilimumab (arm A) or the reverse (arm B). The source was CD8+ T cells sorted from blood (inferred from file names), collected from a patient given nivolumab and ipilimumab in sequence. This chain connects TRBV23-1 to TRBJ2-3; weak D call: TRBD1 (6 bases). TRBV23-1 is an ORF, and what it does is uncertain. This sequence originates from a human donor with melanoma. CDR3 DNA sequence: TGCGCCAGCAGTCCGCCCAGGGGTACAGATACGCAGTATTTT. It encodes CASSPPRGTDTQYF.